Given below is one T cell receptor (beta chain) in context. This sample was taken from a study of shared clonotypes between healthy human individuals. As originally analysed: Filtering differed since immunoSEQ provided only junctions, with no quality scores. Clones were sequenced by immunoSEQ multiplex PCR, and TCRdb holds only the in-frame ones, with some missing. D and trimming were read from the DNA, whereas the V and J calls and clone size are those reported in that table. The table includes approximately 1.1 million clones, 70% to 80% detected once. The CDR3 loop spans 15 amino acids. The V gene's germline CDR1 is MNHNS and CDR2 SASEGT. V lost 3 bases, J lost 4 bases, and 13 bases lay in between.

The source of this sequence is a man aged 18 to 29 in good health. Some clones in this sample may be carry-over from other donors' samples. J is TRBJ1-3 and V is TRBV6-1, with unresolved D. Source material: memory CD4+ T cells from PBMCs. Subset described: CD45RA-negative fraction. The CDR3 nucleotides read TGTGCCAGCAGTGACCCCGGAGGGTACGGAAACACCATATATTTT. This translates into CASSDPGGYGNTIYF.